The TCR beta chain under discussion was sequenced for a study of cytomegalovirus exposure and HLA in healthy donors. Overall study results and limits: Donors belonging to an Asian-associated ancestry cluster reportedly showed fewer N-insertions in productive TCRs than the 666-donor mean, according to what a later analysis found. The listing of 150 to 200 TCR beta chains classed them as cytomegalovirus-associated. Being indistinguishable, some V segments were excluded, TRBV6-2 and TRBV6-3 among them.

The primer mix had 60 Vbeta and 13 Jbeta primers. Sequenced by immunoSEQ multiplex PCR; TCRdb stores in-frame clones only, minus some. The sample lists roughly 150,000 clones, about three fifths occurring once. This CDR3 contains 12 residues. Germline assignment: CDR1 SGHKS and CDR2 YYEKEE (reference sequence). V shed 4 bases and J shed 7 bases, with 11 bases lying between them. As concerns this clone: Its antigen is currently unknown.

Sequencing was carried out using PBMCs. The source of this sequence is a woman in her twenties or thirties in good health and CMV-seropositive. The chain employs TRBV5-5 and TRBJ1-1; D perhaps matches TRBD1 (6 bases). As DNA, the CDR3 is TGTGCCAGCAGCCCGACAGGAGTTGAAGCTTTCTTT. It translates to CASSPTGVEAFF.